A single sample gave rise to the 30 T cell receptor beta chains below, sequenced in a study of shared clonotypes between healthy human individuals. Produced via immunoSEQ multiplex PCR; TCRdb's table is partial and in-frame only. This table holds 650,000 to 750,000 clones, around 72% found once. Sequencing was carried out using memory CD4+ T cells sorted from blood. Described subset: CD45RA-negative fraction. The origin of the receptors is a woman in her thirties in good health.

The chain has TRBV7-9 and TRBJ2-1; a weak D match, TRBD1 (5 bases). With 3 bases removed from V and 6 bases from J, the gap between germline ends came to 6 bases. In germline, CDR1 is SEHNR, CDR2 FQNEAQ (reference sequence). This CDR3 region has 12 residues. Here the CDR3 DNA reads TGTGCCAGCAGCTTTAGGGGCAATGAGCAGTTCTTC. Translation gives CASSFRGNEQFF.

J is TRBJ2-7 and V is TRBV27; 10 nucleotides align to TRBD2. The CDR3 totals 19 residues. From germline, CDR1 is MNHEY and CDR2 SMNVEV (reference sequence). V gave up 3 bases and J gave up 0 bases; unmatched junction bases: 14. CDR3 DNA sequence: TGTGCCAGCAGTTTGGGCCGGGGGCAAGCGGGAGGGACCTCCTACGAGCAGTACTTC. Translated, it gives CASSLGRGQAGGTSYEQYF.

The chain couples TRBV28 to TRBJ1-5, with no clear D. CDR1 and CDR2 from the germline V gene are MDHEN and SYDVKM. The CDR3 runs to 15 residues. V lost 6 bases and J 3 bases, leaving 15 bases between the germline ends. The DNA of the CDR3 is TGTGCCAGCAGCTCGGGTATAACGGTCAATCAGCCCCAGCATTTT. This gives the protein CASSSGITVNQPQHF.

The chain joins TRBV27 to TRBJ2-7; D may correspond to TRBD1 or TRBD2 (5 bases each). The V gene lost 0 bases and the J gene lost 12 bases, with 24 bases spanning the gap. Germline lookup yields CDR1 MNHEY and CDR2 SMNVEV (reference sequence). The CDR3 runs 16 residues. Here the CDR3 reads CASSLSKPSGPTDAYF. CDR3 coding DNA: TGTGCCAGCAGTTTATCGAAACCCTCGGGGCCCACAGACGCGTACTTC.

This clone has at least ten counts. The chain employs TRBV29-1 and TRBJ1-1, with D maybe TRBD1 (5 bases). This CDR3 comprises 12 residues. Germline values: CDR1 SQVTM, CDR2 ANQGSEA. Trimming shortened V by 6 bases and J by 7 bases, and 15 bases separated the two germline ends. The CDR3: CSVGPRFSEAFF. Here the CDR3 DNA reads TGCAGCGTGGGACCTAGGTTTAGTGAAGCTTTCTTT.

About this clone: Other DNA sequences in the same sample also yield this CDR3. The J gene is TRBJ2-3, the V gene TRBV27, with no clear D. The length of the CDR3 is 15 residues. CDR1 MNHEY and CDR2 SMNVEV come from the germline V gene (reference sequence). Trimming took off 3 bases at V and 1 base at J, with 11 bases between the two ends. In nucleotides, the CDR3 is TGTGCCAGCAGTTTTCTAGTCGGAGGCACAGATACGCAGTATTTT. It codes for CASSFLVGGTDTQYF.

This chain joins TRBV11-3 and TRBJ2-3, with 16 positions matching TRBD2. Germline trimming cut 5 bases from V and 6 bases from J; bases unmatched to any gene: 2. CDR1 SGHNT and CDR2 YENEEA come from the germline V gene. The CDR3 extends over 15 amino acids. The chain's CDR3 is CASSRGLAGGDTQYF. The DNA for the CDR3 is TGTGCCAGCAGCAGGGGACTAGCGGGAGGGGATACGCAGTATTTT.

Concerning this clone: Since a far larger clone is one base different, this is likely a read error. In DNA, the CDR3 is TGTGCCAGCAGCCACAACTCTGGAAACACCATATATTTT. Residues: CASSHNSGNTIYF. The chain is built from TRBV28 and TRBJ1-3; D not resolved. CDR1 is MDHEN and CDR2 is SYDVKM in the germline V gene. V was shortened by 6 bases and J by 0 bases, with 6 bases between the two germline ends. CDR3 length equals 13 residues.

The count of this clone is one. The rearrangement joins TRBV2 to TRBJ2-5, with D possibly being TRBD2 (5 bases). The CDR3 is 13 residues long. The V end lost 8 bases, the J end lost 4 bases, and 14 bases lay between the germline ends. Germline CDR1 and CDR2: SNHLY and FYNNEI. The DNA for the CDR3 is TGTGCCAGCGCCGAGGGTGTTGGAGAGACCCAGTACTTC. Translating it yields CASAEGVGETQYF.

Worth noting for this clone: This CDR3 is also generated by other DNA sequences in the sample. V is TRBV5-1 and J is TRBJ2-2; D may be TRBD2 (6 bases). Germline loops: CDR1 SGHRS, CDR2 YFSETQ. Trimming removed 4 bases from V and 3 bases from J, with 10 bases in between. CDR3 size: 14 residues. Written as DNA, the CDR3 is TGCGCCAGCAGCCCGGGGACTGACACCGGGGAGCTGTTTTTT. It specifies CASSPGTDTGELFF. The complete variable domain, with remaining parts taken from reference TRBV5-1 and TRBJ2-2, reads KAGVTQTPRYLIKTRGQQVTLSCSPISGHRSVSWYQQTPGQGLQFLFEYFSETQRNKGNFPGRFSGRQFSNSRSEMNVSTLELGDSALYLCASSPGTDTGELFFGEGSRLTVL.

The genes are TRBV4-1 and TRBJ2-7; 7 bases are shared with TRBD1. Germline trimming cut 6 bases from V and 6 bases from J; bases unmatched to any gene: 11. Germline assignment: CDR1 MGHRA and CDR2 YSYEKL. The CDR3 loop spans 14 amino acids. The CDR3 reads CASRKTGATVEQYF. The CDR3 nucleotides read TGCGCCAGCAGGAAAACAGGGGCAACAGTCGAGCAGTACTTC.

The V gene is TRBV29-1, the J gene TRBJ2-7, with a weak D call TRBD1 (5 bases). The CDR3 is 15 amino acids. V was clipped by 6 bases and J by 6 bases, with 24 bases between them. Germline lookup yields CDR1 SQVTM and CDR2 ANQGSEA. CDR3 region: CSVDTDQNLRSEQYF. CDR3 DNA sequence: TGCAGCGTGGACACGGACCAAAATCTCAGGTCCGAGCAGTACTTC.

J is TRBJ2-3 and V is TRBV5-1; D gene ambiguous. Germline CDR1 is SGHRS and CDR2 is YFSETQ. Trimming took off 0 bases at V and 0 bases at J, with 11 bases between the two ends. CDR3 size: 16 residues. The CDR3, as DNA: TGCGCCAGCAGCTTGGTTGGAGAGCTTAGCACAGATACGCAGTATTTT. Its translation is CASSLVGELSTDTQYF.

V and J are TRBV10-3 and TRBJ1-4; 7 bases agree with TRBD1. Germline assignment: CDR1 ENHRY and CDR2 SYGVKD. The ends lost 2 bases at V and 7 bases at J; junction bases unmatched: 4. CDR3 length: 14 residues. In nucleotides, the CDR3 is TGTGCCATCAGTGAGGGGGCAGGGGGTGAAAAACTGTTTTTT. Translation gives CAISEGAGGEKLFF.

The chain is built from TRBV2 and TRBJ1-1; tentatively, D is TRBD1 (6 bases). The V end was cut by 0 bases, the J end by 5 bases, with 16 bases between. Germline V gene lookup returns CDR1 SNHLY and CDR2 FYNNEI. CDR3 size: 16 residues. CDR3 in amino acids: CASSEAGGPQGTEAFF. CDR3 DNA: TGTGCCAGCAGTGAAGCAGGGGGGCCCCAGGGTACTGAAGCTTTCTTT.

This CDR3 is CASSDTAWETQYF. The CDR3 coding sequence is TGTGCCAGCAGTGACACTGCTTGGGAGACGCAGTATTTT. This chain links TRBV6-4 with TRBJ2-3; a weak D match, TRBD2 (5 bases). Trimming removed 2 bases at V and 9 bases at J, with 12 bases between. In germline, CDR1 is MRHNA, CDR2 SNTAGT. This CDR3 region has 13 residues.

The chain is built from TRBV7-7 and TRBJ2-7; possible D gene TRBD2, 5 bases. Germline CDR1 reads SSHAT; CDR2 reads FNYEAQ (reference sequence). The CDR3 has 13 amino acids. The V and J ends lost 3 bases and 5 bases respectively, with 11 bases between them. The CDR3 DNA reads as TGTGCCAGCAGCTTCCCGGGATCCAACGAGCAGTACTTC. As protein: CASSFPGSNEQYF.

In nucleotides, the CDR3 is TGTGCCAGCAGCGTAGACTTCGAAAGGGCCTACGAGCAGTACTTC. Its translation: CASSVDFERAYEQYF. The chain employs TRBV9 and TRBJ2-7; D gene uncertain. The CDR3 has 15 residues. Germline V gene data show CDR1 as SGDLS and CDR2 as YYNGEE. The V end lost 0 bases, the J end lost 2 bases, and 12 bases lay between the germline ends.

This clone was found many times. This CDR3 reads CASSYDGGTQYF. The CDR3 nucleotides are TGTGCCAGCAGCTACGATGGAGGTACGCAGTATTTT. The J gene is TRBJ2-3, the V gene TRBV27, with D perhaps matching TRBD2 (5 bases). Trimming took off 6 bases at V and 8 bases at J, with 12 bases between the two ends. Germline V gives CDR1 MNHEY, CDR2 SMNVEV (reference sequence). The CDR3 covers 12 residues.

The CDR3 here is CAISEEGTSVNEQFF. CDR3 DNA sequence: TGTGCCATCAGTGAGGAAGGGACTAGCGTCAATGAGCAGTTCTTC. This chain links TRBV10-3 with TRBJ2-1; 10 bases align to TRBD2. Unmatched junction bases numbered 4, after V lost 2 bases and J lost 6 bases. The CDR3 contains 15 residues. The germline V gene encodes CDR1 ENHRY and CDR2 SYGVKD.

The chain links TRBV14 to TRBJ2-2; D gene uncertain. CDR3 length: 14 amino acids. V was pared by 6 bases and J by 0 bases, with 8 bases between. In germline, CDR1 is SGHDN, CDR2 FVKESK. The CDR3: CASSPFSNTGELFF. The CDR3 nucleotides read TGTGCCAGCAGTCCCTTCTCGAACACCGGGGAGCTGTTTTTT.

The chain carries TRBV2 and TRBJ2-6, with TRBD2 identical over 12 bases. The CDR3 has 17 residues. Germline V lookup: CDR1 SNHLY, CDR2 FYNNEI. V was clipped by 1 base and J by 2 bases; unmatched bases: 0. The chain's CDR3 is CASSEGLAGAGANVLTF. In nucleotides, the CDR3 is TGTGCCAGCAGTGAAGGACTAGCGGGAGCTGGGGCCAACGTCCTGACTTTC.

The CDR3 region has the DNA TGTGCCAGCACGGGACTTTGGCCCCATGAGCAGTTCTTC. This codes for CASTGLWPHEQFF. The V gene is TRBV6-1, the J gene TRBJ2-1, with D tentatively TRBD2 (6 bases). With 7 bases removed from V and 8 bases from J, the gap between germline ends came to 15 bases. CDR3 size: 13 residues. Germline V lookup: CDR1 MNHNS, CDR2 SASEGT.

This clone was recorded once. The gene calls are TRBV30 and TRBJ2-2, with D unresolved. The CDR3 consists of 13 residues. V dropped 0 bases and J dropped 5 bases, with 7 bases sitting between them. Germline values: CDR1 GTSNPN, CDR2 SVGIG (reference sequence). The CDR3 sequence is CAWSVSPTGELFF. The CDR3 bases are TGTGCCTGGAGTGTATCGCCTACCGGGGAGCTGTTTTTT.

Only a few counts were recorded for this clone. The DNA is omitted, as the CDR3 cannot be located on it reliably, and the CDR3 follows TCRdb's listing. The chain joins TRBV5-1 to TRBJ1-4. Termini included, the CDR3 measures 14 amino acids. The germline CDR1 and CDR2 sequences are SGHRS and YFSETQ. CDR3 in amino acids: CASSFGAGREKLFF.

The rearrangement joins TRBV6-5 to TRBJ2-1; D not resolved. Looked up from germline, CDR1 is MNHEY and CDR2 is SVGAGI. The CDR3 runs to 13 residues. With 8 bases removed from V and 2 bases from J, the gap between germline ends came to 10 bases. The CDR3 DNA follows: TGTGCCAGCTTGCAGACTGCCTACAATGAGCAGTTCTTC. Its protein is CASLQTAYNEQFF.

The chain uses TRBV10-2 and TRBJ1-3; D remains unclear. CDR1 and CDR2 (germline): WSHSY, SAAADI. V was cut by 2 bases and J by 8 bases, with 7 bases left in between. The CDR3 is made up of 12 amino acids. The CDR3 loop reads CASSEAEDTIYF. The DNA for the CDR3 is TGCGCCAGCAGTGAGGCGGAGGACACCATATATTTT.

The CDR3 is CASSGITQKETQYF. Here the CDR3 DNA reads TGCGCCAGCAGCGGAATCACCCAGAAAGAGACCCAGTACTTC. The chain couples TRBV5-1 to TRBJ2-5; D remains ambiguous. Germline loops: CDR1 SGHRS, CDR2 YFSETQ. CDR3 length: 14 residues. Trimming stripped 4 bases from V and 3 bases from J, with 13 bases between. The whole variable domain, remainder taken from reference TRBV5-1 and TRBJ2-5, is KAGVTQTPRYLIKTRGQQVTLSCSPISGHRSVSWYQQTPGQGLQFLFEYFSETQRNKGNFPGRFSGRQFSNSRSEMNVSTLELGDSALYLCASSGITQKETQYFGPGTRLLVL.

V is TRBV27 and J is TRBJ2-5; 9 positions agree with TRBD2. The CDR3 sequence is 18 residues long. Trimming removed 6 bases from V and 10 bases from J; junction bases left unmatched: 24. CDR1 and CDR2 from the germline V gene are MNHEY and SMNVEV (reference sequence). DNA for the CDR3: TGTGCCAGCAGCAGTGGCGGGAGGGCCGTAGGGAGGCGCCGGGGCCAGTACTTC. Translating it yields CASSSGGRAVGRRRGQYF.

This clone was counted only a few times. The V gene is TRBV28, the J gene TRBJ1-2; D unclear. Germline CDR1 is MDHEN and CDR2 is SYDVKM. Deletions cut 6 bases from V and 4 bases from J, with 12 bases between. The length of the CDR3 is 13 residues. DNA for the CDR3: TGTGCCAGCAGCCCAGGAAACTCCTATGGCTACACCTTC. Its protein is CASSPGNSYGYTF.